This T cell receptor beta chain is drawn from a study of T cells in Graves' hyperthyroidism and ophthalmopathy (dated by TCRdb to the late 2010s). At the level of the whole study: Peripheral blood was collected at initial diagnosis, before any treatment. After sampling, hyperthyroidism patients received methimazole starting at 30 mg daily, and ophthalmopathy patients received high-dose intravenous methylprednisolone. The approximately 98 discovery patients were randomly divided into training and test sets at a 7:3 ratio. To identify distinguishing TCR V-J signatures, a discovery cohort of about 100 patients was used, comprising some 43 with Graves' ophthalmopathy and about 59 with stable Graves' hyperthyroidism. Whether ophthalmopathy could be predicted prospectively was tested in an independent validation cohort made up of under 20 hyperthyroidism patients plus 17 patients who later progressed to ophthalmopathy. The paper reports TCR Vbeta CDR3 sequencing of 140 or so peripheral blood samples: some 41 ophthalmopathy, 70 to 85 hyperthyroidism and approximately 17 progressor patients. In addition, the study compared T-cell repertoires in thyroid tissue and in blood from over 5 Graves' hyperthyroidism patients. Study-level results and caveats: In validation, the model predicted progression to ophthalmopathy with approximately 69% sensitivity and approximately 72% specificity, a median of around 6.6 months before onset. Most expanded thyroid clonotypes (frequency above 0.001) were also detected in blood, suggesting blood repertoires may reflect thyroid immune responses. In cross-validation, a model built on a 13 V-J signature told ophthalmopathy apart from stable hyperthyroidism with 85% to 90% sensitivity and roughly 83% specificity, and in testing the same model reached 80%/75%. Sample size was not statistically predetermined, and blinding of investigators to group allocation was not performed.

From the germline V gene (reference sequence), CDR1 is LNHDA and CDR2 is SQIVND. V and J are trimmed by 5 bases and 7 bases, and the gene matches miss 10 bases of the junction. From its cysteine to its phenylalanine, the CDR3 spans 15 amino acids. CDR3 DNA is the only sequence kept; it has 45 bases, read in frame from the first base. Amplification of TCR beta CDR3 regions was carried out from RNA transcripts. For the first round of RT-PCR on the TCR CDR3, the HTBI primer set was used together with the Qiagen OneStep RT-PCR kit. The libraries were constructed in a second round of multiplex PCR and then size-selected and purified. Libraries were sequenced paired-end with 100 bp reads on an Illumina HiSeq2000. Per the source publication's procedure: SOAPnuke was used to process the raw data, throwing out any read that contained adapters or uncalled bases, had a mean Phred below 15, or lacked an exact constant-primer or identifier match. COPE v1.2.5 was used to merge high-quality paired reads, and clonotypes were defined as unique nucleotide sequences. MiTCR v1.1 was used to align the clonotypes against IMGT TRBV, TRBD and TRBJ reference segments. Only V-J combinations with frequency above 0.0001, covering 98% to 99.2% of repertoires, were analysed. The TCS score was defined as F50 (clonal expansion) divided by E x V (chaos), with BLOSUM62-based TCRdist calculated between CDR3 peptides within each V-J. Welch's t-statistics and random forest reduced approximately 520 V-J features to roughly 13, which were used in a naive Bayes classifier (R e1071). TCRdb reprocessed the public reads (quality trimming at Q25 with fastp, clone calling with MiXCR) and kept in-frame beta chains. Entries that share a CDR3 protein sequence are merged under the most common genes and DNA. The V and J calls were determined by TCRdb, not by the authors. This sample gives under 300,000 distinct CDR3 sequences in total; 25% to 30% of them show up just once. Approximately 30% of the sample goes to the ten largest clones.

This clonotype was found many times. Its specific antigen is unknown. Base qualities are not provided; no much larger clone lies one nucleotide away. Hyperthyroidism patients were newly diagnosed, had a disease duration of under 2 months, and were aged 18 to 65 years. The study excluded patients with uncontrolled infections, other autoimmune diseases, pregnancy or lactation. Diagnoses were established on the basis of clinical symptoms, serum thyroxine and TRAb, thyroid ultrasound, and orbital computed tomography. For progressor patients, blood was drawn at the first diagnosis of hyperthyroidism, before any ophthalmopathy symptoms had appeared. PBMCs were isolated from approximately 10 ml of fresh peripheral blood by Ficoll-Paque density gradient centrifugation. Progressor patients were initially diagnosed with Graves' hyperthyroidism and developed ophthalmopathy during follow-up. Trizol reagent was used to extract total RNA, and RNA quality was then checked on an Agilent 2100 Bioanalyzer.

This chain joins TRBV19 to TRBJ1-2; the junction holds 10 bases that match TRBD1. The clonotype originates from a man in his forties with Graves' hyperthyroidism that later progressed to Graves' ophthalmopathy. The sample taken for sequencing was blood. In nucleotide form, the sequence is TGTGCCAGTAGTCCCCCGGGACAGGGGTGGTCTGGCTACACCTTC. Translated, it gives CASSPPGQGWSGYTF.